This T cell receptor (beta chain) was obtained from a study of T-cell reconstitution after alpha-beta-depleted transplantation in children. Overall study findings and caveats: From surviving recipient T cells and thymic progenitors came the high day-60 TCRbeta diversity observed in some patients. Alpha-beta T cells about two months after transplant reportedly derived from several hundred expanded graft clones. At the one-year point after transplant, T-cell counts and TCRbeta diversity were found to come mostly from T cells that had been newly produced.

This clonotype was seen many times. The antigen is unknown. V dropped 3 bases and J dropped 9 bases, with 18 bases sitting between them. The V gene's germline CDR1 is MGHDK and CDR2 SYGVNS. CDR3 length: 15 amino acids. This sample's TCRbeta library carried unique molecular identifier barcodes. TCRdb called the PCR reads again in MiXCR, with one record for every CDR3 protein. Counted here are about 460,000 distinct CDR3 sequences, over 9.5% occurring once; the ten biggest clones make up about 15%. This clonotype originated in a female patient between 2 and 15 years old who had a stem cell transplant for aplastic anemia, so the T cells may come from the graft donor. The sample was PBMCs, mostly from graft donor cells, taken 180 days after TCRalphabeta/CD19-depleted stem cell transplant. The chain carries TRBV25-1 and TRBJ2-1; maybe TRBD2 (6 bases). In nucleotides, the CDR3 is TGTGCCAGCAGTGACCCAGGAGGGATTTGGACTGAGCAGTTCTTC. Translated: CASSDPGGIWTEQFF.